Listed below are T cell receptor beta chains from one sample, sequenced in a study of T-cell reconstitution after alpha-beta-depleted transplantation in children. Using its own MiXCR run on the PCR reads, TCRdb lists one record per CDR3 protein. The sample lists around 370,000 distinct CDR3 sequences, around 10% occurring once. The input for sequencing was PBMCs from the stem cell graft donor, taken from the stem cell graft. The receptors were gathered from a human donor who donated a stem cell graft to a child with acute lymphoblastic leukemia. CDR3s include the opening cysteine and the closing phenylalanine or tryptophan. Each record gives: clone size, J gene, V gene, D gene, CDR3 DNA, CDR3 protein. A D gene is named only where the DNA matches it firmly. Rows may omit the clone size; those that give it use once, few, many or a size class.

clone size: few; J gene: TRBJ1-2; V gene: TRBV12-3/TRBV12-4; D gene: NA; CDR3 DNA: TGTGCCAGCAGTTTATCATGGGGGCCCAGGGGCTACACCTTC; CDR3 protein: CASSLSWGPRGYTF
clone size: NA; J gene: TRBJ2-7; V gene: TRBV11-2; D gene: TRBD2; CDR3 DNA: TGTGCCAGCAGCTTAGATCCGATGACTAGCGGAGACTACGAGCAGTACTTC; CDR3 protein: CASSLDPMTSGDYEQYF
clone size: many; J gene: TRBJ1-1; V gene: TRBV12-3/TRBV12-4; D gene: NA; CDR3 DNA: TGTGCCAGCAGGCTCAGTGGTATAGCTTTCTTT; CDR3 protein: CASRLSGIAFF
clone size: NA; J gene: TRBJ2-5; V gene: TRBV12-3/TRBV12-4; D gene: NA; CDR3 DNA: TGTGCCAGCAGTTTACCCCCAGGGAACCAAGAGACCCAGTACTTC; CDR3 protein: CASSLPPGNQETQYF
clone size: NA; J gene: TRBJ2-7; V gene: TRBV29-1; D gene: NA; CDR3 DNA: TGCAGCGTTGAACGGGGTGGAAACGAGCAGTACTTC; CDR3 protein: CSVERGGNEQYF
clone size: many; J gene: TRBJ2-7; V gene: TRBV12-3/TRBV12-4; D gene: TRBD1; CDR3 DNA: TGTGCCAGCAGTTTAGAACAGGGGGCCTACGAGCAGTACTTC; CDR3 protein: CASSLEQGAYEQYF
clone size: few; J gene: TRBJ1-1; V gene: TRBV7-8; D gene: NA; CDR3 DNA: TGTGCCAGCAGCTTAGACCCGGCAGCTCTGCCTGAAGCTTTCTTT; CDR3 protein: CASSLDPAALPEAFF
clone size: NA; J gene: TRBJ2-1; V gene: TRBV19; D gene: NA; CDR3 DNA: TGTGCCAGTACCCCAAATCCGGGCGTACTTGGTGAGCAGTTCTTC; CDR3 protein: CASTPNPGVLGEQFF
clone size: NA; J gene: TRBJ2-1; V gene: TRBV5-1; D gene: NA; CDR3 DNA: TGCGCCAGCAGCTTATGGGGGTTCTACAATGAGCAGTTCTTC; CDR3 protein: CASSLWGFYNEQFF
clone size: few; J gene: TRBJ1-2; V gene: TRBV12-3/TRBV12-4; D gene: NA; CDR3 DNA: TGTGCCAGCCTGGGAGACGGCAACTATGGCTACACCTTC; CDR3 protein: CASLGDGNYGYTF
clone size: many; J gene: TRBJ1-3; V gene: TRBV12-3/TRBV12-4; D gene: NA; CDR3 DNA: TGTGCCAGCAGTTTACACCAAGGAAACACCATATATTTT; CDR3 protein: CASSLHQGNTIYF
clone size: few; J gene: TRBJ2-5; V gene: TRBV12-3/TRBV12-4; D gene: NA; CDR3 DNA: TGTGCCAGCAGCAATCTCCGGCGCTTTGAGACCCAGTACTTC; CDR3 protein: CASSNLRRFETQYF
clone size: many; J gene: TRBJ2-5; V gene: TRBV4-1; D gene: TRBD1; CDR3 DNA: TGCGCCAGCAGCCAAGACCCGTCAGGGACAGGGGGAGAGACCCAGTACTTC; CDR3 protein: CASSQDPSGTGGETQYF
clone size: NA; J gene: TRBJ2-1; V gene: TRBV15; D gene: NA; CDR3 DNA: TGTGCCACCAGCAGAGATAAGGCCGATTACAATGAGCAGTTCTTC; CDR3 protein: CATSRDKADYNEQFF
clone size: few; J gene: TRBJ2-2; V gene: TRBV7-8; D gene: NA; CDR3 DNA: TGTGCCAGCAGCTTAGGGGCAGGGGTATACACCGGGGAGCTGTTTTTT; CDR3 protein: CASSLGAGVYTGELFF
clone size: NA; J gene: TRBJ2-5; V gene: TRBV20-1; D gene: TRBD2; CDR3 DNA: TGCAGTGCTAGGGCCCCCCTAGCGGAAGAGACCCAGTACTTC; CDR3 protein: CSARAPLAEETQYF
clone size: NA; J gene: TRBJ2-3; V gene: TRBV20-1; D gene: NA; CDR3 DNA: TGCAGTGCTAGAGATCAAGCGGTCGGCACAGATACGCAGTATTTT; CDR3 protein: CSARDQAVGTDTQYF
clone size: few; J gene: TRBJ2-2; V gene: TRBV4-3; D gene: NA; CDR3 DNA: TGCGCCAGCAGCCAGAACCCGAACACCGGGGAGCTGTTTTTT; CDR3 protein: CASSQNPNTGELFF
clone size: few; J gene: TRBJ1-2; V gene: TRBV12-3/TRBV12-4; D gene: NA; CDR3 DNA: TGTGCCAGCAGTTTTTTGCTAGGGCCTAACTATGGCTACACCTTC; CDR3 protein: CASSFLLGPNYGYTF
clone size: NA; J gene: TRBJ2-7; V gene: TRBV28; D gene: NA; CDR3 DNA: TGTGCCAGCAGTGCCTCAGGGGGAGGAGAGCAGTACTTC; CDR3 protein: CASSASGGGEQYF
clone size: NA; J gene: TRBJ1-2; V gene: TRBV7-6; D gene: NA; CDR3 DNA: TGTGCCAGCAGCTTAGGTTCCGGCAAACCCTATGGCTACACCTTC; CDR3 protein: CASSLGSGKPYGYTF
clone size: NA; J gene: TRBJ2-3; V gene: TRBV27; D gene: TRBD2; CDR3 DNA: TGTGCCAGCAGTAGGGCGGGAGTTTTGGATACGCAGTATTTT; CDR3 protein: CASSRAGVLDTQYF
clone size: many; J gene: TRBJ2-5; V gene: TRBV5-1; D gene: NA; CDR3 DNA: TGCGCCAGCACCAAGGCGTGGTCAGGGGCCGTTCAAGAGACCCAGTACTTC; CDR3 protein: CASTKAWSGAVQETQYF
clone size: few; J gene: TRBJ2-5; V gene: TRBV12-3/TRBV12-4; D gene: TRBD1; CDR3 DNA: TGTGCCAGCAGTTTAATGGACAGGGGGCCTAGATCAGGAGAGACCCAGTACTTC; CDR3 protein: CASSLMDRGPRSGETQYF
clone size: NA; J gene: TRBJ2-7; V gene: TRBV7-6; D gene: NA; CDR3 DNA: TGTGCCAGCAGCTTCCGCCCGGGGCGGGAGCAGTACTTC; CDR3 protein: CASSFRPGREQYF
clone size: many; J gene: TRBJ2-7; V gene: TRBV20-1; D gene: TRBD1; CDR3 DNA: TGCAGTGCTAGATGGGACAGGGAGTACGAGCAGTACTTC; CDR3 protein: CSARWDREYEQYF
clone size: few; J gene: TRBJ2-7; V gene: TRBV11-1; D gene: NA; CDR3 DNA: TGTGCCAGCAGCTCGAACGGGGAACTGGAGGAGCAGTACTTC; CDR3 protein: CASSSNGELEEQYF
clone size: NA; J gene: TRBJ2-3; V gene: TRBV7-2; D gene: NA; CDR3 DNA: TGTGCCAGCAGCTTAGGGGTCCGGGGTGGCGGCACAGATACGCAGTATTTT; CDR3 protein: CASSLGVRGGGTDTQYF
clone size: NA; J gene: TRBJ2-3; V gene: TRBV6-5; D gene: NA; CDR3 DNA: TGTGCCAGCAGTTACATATTTTCCCCCACAGATACGCAGTATTTT; CDR3 protein: CASSYIFSPTDTQYF
clone size: NA; J gene: TRBJ2-5; V gene: TRBV28; D gene: TRBD1; CDR3 DNA: TGTGCCAGCGAGAGGGCTTTGACAGGGGAGGACCAAGAGACCCAGTACTTC; CDR3 protein: CASERALTGEDQETQYF
clone size: many; J gene: TRBJ1-2; V gene: TRBV7-8; D gene: NA; CDR3 DNA: TGTGCCAGCAGCTTAGTGGTCGGATCCTATGGCTACACCTTC; CDR3 protein: CASSLVVGSYGYTF
clone size: few; J gene: TRBJ1-2; V gene: TRBV5-1; D gene: NA; CDR3 DNA: TGCGCCAGCAGCACCTCAGGGTACGACTATGGCTACACCTTC; CDR3 protein: CASSTSGYDYGYTF
clone size: many; J gene: TRBJ2-1; V gene: TRBV2; D gene: NA; CDR3 DNA: TGTGCCAGCAGTGGCCAAGGCTACAATGAGCAGTTCTTC; CDR3 protein: CASSGQGYNEQFF
clone size: few; J gene: TRBJ2-7; V gene: TRBV5-1; D gene: TRBD1; CDR3 DNA: TGCGCCAGCCGGCCCGGGACAGGGGGGATCTACGAGCAGTACTTC; CDR3 protein: CASRPGTGGIYEQYF
clone size: few; J gene: TRBJ1-4; V gene: TRBV12-3/TRBV12-4; D gene: NA; CDR3 DNA: TGTGCCAGCAGTTACCTCGGCCGGGGACTTAATGAAAAACTGTTTTTT; CDR3 protein: CASSYLGRGLNEKLFF
clone size: NA; J gene: TRBJ2-4; V gene: TRBV5-1; D gene: TRBD1; CDR3 DNA: TGCGCCAGCAGCTTCAACCACAGGGGTCTCGACATTCAGTACTTC; CDR3 protein: CASSFNHRGLDIQYF
clone size: many; J gene: TRBJ1-6; V gene: TRBV20-1; D gene: TRBD1; CDR3 DNA: TGCAGTGCTAGTTTAGACAGGGGATATTCACCCCTCCACTTT; CDR3 protein: CSASLDRGYSPLHF
clone size: NA; J gene: TRBJ2-2; V gene: TRBV12-3/TRBV12-4; D gene: TRBD2; CDR3 DNA: TGTGCCAGCACCCGGACTAGCGGGAGTGCCGGGGAGCTGTTTTTT; CDR3 protein: CASTRTSGSAGELFF
clone size: NA; J gene: TRBJ2-7; V gene: TRBV7-2; D gene: NA; CDR3 DNA: TGTGCCAGCAGCTCTCCCTTAGCGGGACAGTTCTACGAGCAGTACTTC; CDR3 protein: CASSSPLAGQFYEQYF
clone size: NA; J gene: TRBJ2-5; V gene: TRBV7-2; D gene: NA; CDR3 DNA: TGTGCCAGCAGCTTAACAGGGGGGGCCAAAGAGACCCAGTACTTC; CDR3 protein: CASSLTGGAKETQYF
clone size: once; J gene: TRBJ2-6; V gene: TRBV12-3/TRBV12-4; D gene: NA; CDR3 DNA: TGTGCCAGCAGTTTAGGCCTGGGGGGTGGGGCCAACGGCCTGACTTTC; CDR3 protein: CASSLGLGGGANGLTF
clone size: NA; J gene: TRBJ2-7; V gene: TRBV20-1; D gene: TRBD2; CDR3 DNA: TGCTTCTCGACTAGCGGGAGAAGTAGGATCCACGAGCAGTACTTC; CDR3 protein: CFSTSGRSRIHEQYF
clone size: few; J gene: TRBJ2-1; V gene: TRBV6-5; D gene: TRBD2; CDR3 DNA: TGTGCCAGCAGTTACAGGGGGACTAGACATAGGGAGCAGTTCTTC; CDR3 protein: CASSYRGTRHREQFF
clone size: many; J gene: TRBJ1-1; V gene: TRBV5-1; D gene: NA; CDR3 DNA: TGCGCCAGCAGCTTGGCCACAGCCAACACTGAAGCTTTCTTT; CDR3 protein: CASSLATANTEAFF
clone size: few; J gene: TRBJ2-1; V gene: TRBV9; D gene: NA; CDR3 DNA: TGTGCCAGCAGCGTAGAATTAGGGGGAGGTGAGCAGTTCTTC; CDR3 protein: CASSVELGGGEQFF